Listed below are T cell receptor beta chains from one sample, sequenced in a study of blood T cell repertoires in COVID-19. Clones were sequenced by immunoSEQ multiplex PCR, and TCRdb holds only the in-frame ones, with some missing. The sample consists of under 350,000 clones, 90% of them appearing once. Sequenced material: peripheral blood. Receptors were obtained from a woman younger than 45 with COVID-19, enrolled during active disease. The CDR3 runs from the conserved cysteine through the conserved F or W. The D gene is left open where the match is weak. Clone size is not always given. Where it is, it says once, few, many or a class for expanded clones.

V	size	J	D	CDR3	DNA
TRBV28	-	TRBJ2-1	-	CASSSPPGTSYNEQFF	TGTGCCAGCAGCTCGCCGCCCGGGACTTCCTACAATGAGCAGTTCTTC
TRBV28	-	TRBJ2-7	-	CASRGPGVSEQYF	TGTGCCAGCAGAGGGCCAGGGGTGAGCGAGCAGTACTTC
TRBV6-4	few	TRBJ2-1	TRBD2	CASSNSSGFYNEQFF	TGTGCCAGCAGTAACTCTAGCGGGTTTTACAATGAGCAGTTCTTC
TRBV4-1	-	TRBJ1-4	-	CASSQEAQRVQEKLFF	TGCGCCAGCAGCCAAGAGGCCCAACGGGTTCAGGAAAAACTGTTTTTT
TRBV10-3	-	TRBJ1-3	TRBD1	CAISERTGTGNTIYF	TGTGCCATCAGTGAGAGGACAGGGACTGGAAACACCATATATTTT
TRBV5-1	-	TRBJ1-1	-	CASSYRTGIGSGTEAFF	TGCGCCAGCAGCTACCGGACGGGGATAGGGAGCGGCACTGAAGCTTTCTTT
TRBV5-1	-	TRBJ2-5	TRBD1	CASSWAYRGETQYF	TGCGCCAGCAGCTGGGCTTACAGGGGAGAGACCCAGTACTTC
TRBV10-3	-	TRBJ2-7	TRBD1	CAMDRGRIVYEQYF	TGTGCCATGGACAGGGGGCGCATCGTCTACGAGCAGTACTTC
TRBV19	-	TRBJ1-5	TRBD1	CASKTGRLNQPQHF	TGTGCCAGCAAGACAGGGCGCCTCAATCAGCCCCAGCATTTT
TRBV4-1	-	TRBJ2-3	-	CASSQVQGIDTQYF	TGCGCCAGCAGCCAAGTCCAGGGGATAGATACGCAGTATTTT
TRBV5-1	-	TRBJ2-3	-	CASSRSLPTTDTQYF	TGCGCCAGCAGTAGGAGTCTTCCGACCACAGATACGCAGTATTTT